These 10 T cell receptor beta chains originate from one sample sequenced in a study of blood T cell repertoires in COVID-19. Generated by immunoSEQ multiplex PCR, the TCRdb table keeps only in-frame clones and is missing some. Found here are almost 400,000 clones, roughly 90% of them singletons; the top ten hold 0.97%. The sample consisted of PBMCs or T cells enriched from blood (not recorded which). These receptors originate from a woman aged 25 to 39 with acute COVID-19.

The chain has TRBV5-1 and TRBJ2-3; weak D call: TRBD1 (5 bases). Germline V CDR1 and CDR2: SGHRS, YFSETQ. The CDR3 sequence is 16 residues long. V lost 1 base and J lost 2, with 14 bases in between. This CDR3 is CASSLSDITVTDTQYF. Written as DNA, the CDR3 is TGCGCCAGCAGCTTGTCGGACATTACAGTCACAGATACGCAGTATTTT. The entire variable domain, with the rest obtained from reference TRBV5-1 and TRBJ2-3, is as follows: KAGVTQTPRYLIKTRGQQVTLSCSPISGHRSVSWYQQTPGQGLQFLFEYFSETQRNKGNFPGRFSGRQFSNSRSEMNVSTLELGDSALYLCASSLSDITVTDTQYFGPGTRLTVL.

The chain couples TRBV19 to TRBJ1-5; 10 bases fit TRBD1. The CDR3 is 16 residues long. Trimming removed 7 bases from V and 7 bases from J; junction bases left unmatched: 13. Germline V gene sequence: CDR1 LNHDA, CDR2 SQIVND (reference sequence). CDR3 residues: CASKLVIGQGGQPQHF. For the CDR3, the DNA is TGTGCCAGTAAGTTGGTTATAGGACAGGGGGGCCAGCCCCAGCATTTT.

The sample holds one count of this clone. The V call is TRBV18, the J call TRBJ2-1; 8 bases line up with TRBD1. CDR3 length equals 15 residues. V dropped 3 bases and J dropped 4; count of bases not matched to a gene: 5. Germline values: CDR1 KGHSH, CDR2 LQKENI. In DNA form, the CDR3 reads TGTGCCAGCTCACCGGCAGGGGACAGGTACAATGAGCAGTTCTTC. Its translation is CASSPAGDRYNEQFF. Full variable domain (rest looked up from reference TRBV18 and TRBJ2-1): NAGVMQNPRHLVRRRGQEARLRCSPMKGHSHVYWYRQLPEEGLKFMVYLQKENIIDESGMPKERFSAEFPKEGPSILRIQQVVRGDSAAYFCASSPAGDRYNEQFFGPGTRLTVL.

The CDR3 region is CAISELQGRYEQYF. DNA for the CDR3: TGTGCCATCAGTGAGCTACAGGGACGCTACGAGCAGTACTTC. The V and J genes are TRBV10-3 and TRBJ2-7; the D gene is possibly TRBD1 (6 bases). V dropped 2 bases and J dropped 3 bases, with 11 bases sitting between them. This CDR3 contains 14 residues. Germline loops: CDR1 ENHRY, CDR2 SYGVKD.

This clone came up once. V and J are TRBV5-4 and TRBJ2-5; D perhaps matches TRBD1 (6 bases). This CDR3 has 13 amino acids. From germline, CDR1 is SGHNT and CDR2 YYREEE (reference sequence). Between the trimmed V and J ends, which lost 2 bases and 3 bases, there was a span of 8 bases. The CDR3 bases are TGTGCCAGCAGCTTTGCAGGGGAAGAGACCCAGTACTTC. The encoded protein is CASSFAGEETQYF.

The chain couples TRBV20-1 to TRBJ2-1, with D maybe TRBD2 (5 bases). This CDR3 is 15 amino acids long. From germline, CDR1 is DFQATT and CDR2 SNEGSKA (reference sequence). The ends were cut back, 3 bases at V and 4 bases at J, with 16 bases in the middle. The DNA of the CDR3 is TGCAGTGCTAGTCGGGGTGCTAGAGCATACAATGAGCAGTTCTTC. Translating it yields CSASRGARAYNEQFF.

The chain joins TRBV12-3 or TRBV12-4 to TRBJ2-2; tentative D call: TRBD1 (6 bases). The CDR3 covers 12 residues. Trimming took 5 bases from V and 5 from J, leaving 6 bases between them. The chain's CDR3 is CASSTGTGELFF. The CDR3 DNA sequence: TGTGCCAGCAGTACAGGGACCGGGGAGCTGTTTTTT.

The CDR3, as DNA: TGTGCCAGCAGCTTAGCGCCAGGCAGGGGAAAGACCGGGGAGCTGTTTTTT. Translating gives CASSLAPGRGKTGELFF. The V call is TRBV7-2, the J call TRBJ2-2; tentatively, D is TRBD1 (6 bases). Trimming removed 0 bases at V and 5 bases at J, with 16 bases between. The CDR3 length is 17 residues. CDR1 is SGHTA and CDR2 is FQGNSA in the germline V gene.

CDR3 amino acids: CASSYGQDYGYTF. The CDR3 coding sequence is TGCGCCAGCAGCTACGGACAGGACTATGGCTACACCTTC. The chain employs TRBV4-1 and TRBJ1-2; 7 positions agree with TRBD1. The CDR3 runs 13 residues. The germline gives CDR1 MGHRA, CDR2 YSYEKL. Germline trimming cut 5 bases from V and 3 bases from J; bases unmatched to any gene: 3.

The V and J genes are TRBV27 and TRBJ2-7, with TRBD2 identical over 7 bases. The V segment lost 7 bases and the J segment 3 bases; nucleotides outside the gene matches: 9. The CDR3 has 14 amino acids. Germline CDR1 reads MNHEY; CDR2 reads SMNVEV (reference sequence). CDR3 sequence: CASKRAGLFYEQYF. The CDR3 nucleotides read TGTGCCAGCAAGAGAGCGGGGCTTTTCTACGAGCAGTACTTC.